Following are 8 T cell receptor beta chains from one sample sequenced in a study of molecular identifiers for immune sequencing clone quantification. TCRdb reprocessed the PCR reads via MiXCR and lists one record per CDR3 protein. This sample has some 590,000 distinct CDR3 sequences, with approximately 24% found just once. Sequencing used naive CD8+ T cells from blood, with Jurkat cell RNA spiked in. Subset described: FACS-sorted CD8+CD4-CCR7+CD45RA+ naive T cells. These receptors all come from a human donor in good health. Some libraries in this study had Jurkat cell RNA spiked in.

On this clonotype itself: With a much larger clone just one base away, this may be a read error. The chain's CDR3 is CAISQDLLAGALTDTQYF. The CDR3, as DNA: TGCGCCATCAGCCAAGATCTTTTAGCGGGGGCCCTCACAGATACGCAGTATTTT. This chain links TRBV4-3 with TRBJ2-3; TRBD2 matches 9 bases. This CDR3 is 18 amino acids long. The germline V gene encodes CDR1 LGHNA and CDR2 YSLEER.

This chain links TRBV4-1 with TRBJ2-1; D gene uncertain. CDR1 is MGHRA and CDR2 is YSYEKL in the germline V gene. The CDR3 is 12 amino acids. The V and J ends lost 5 bases and 7 bases respectively, with 9 bases between them. The CDR3 is CASSYDRNEQFF. The DNA for the CDR3 is TGCGCCAGCAGCTACGACCGGAATGAGCAGTTCTTC.

This clonotype was detected many times. V gene TRBV4-3 combines with J gene TRBJ2-7; 10 positions agree with TRBD1. Unmatched junction bases numbered 4, after V lost 4 bases and J lost 4 bases. The CDR3 spans 14 residues. Germline values: CDR1 LGHNA, CDR2 YSLEER. This CDR3 reads CASSPDRGAYEQYF. The CDR3 coding sequence is TGCGCCAGCAGCCCGGACAGGGGGGCTTACGAGCAGTACTTC.

A remark on this clonotype: Since a much larger clone is just one base distant, this may be a read error. The V gene is TRBV28, the J gene TRBJ2-3; D perhaps matches TRBD1 (5 bases). Deletions cut 5 bases from V and 6 bases from J, with 12 bases between. The V gene's germline CDR1 is MDHEN and CDR2 SYDVKM. This CDR3 spans 13 amino acids. CDR3 bases: TGTGCCAGCAGTCCGCGACAGATGGATACGCAGTATTTT. Encoded protein: CASSPRQMDTQYF. The full variable domain, its missing parts supplied by reference TRBV28 and TRBJ2-3, is DVKVTQSSRYLVKRTGEKVFLECVQDMDHENMFWYRQDPGLGLRLIYFSYDVKMKEKGDIPEGYSVSREKKERFSLILESASTNQTSMYLCASSPRQMDTQYFGPGTRLTVL.

The sample holds many counts of this clonotype. The chain links TRBV11-1 to TRBJ2-7, with TRBD1 as a possible D gene (7 bases). The V and J ends lost 5 bases and 3 bases respectively, with 17 bases between them. The CDR3 contains 15 residues. CDR1 is SGHAT, CDR2 FQDESV, per germline (reference sequence). Written as DNA, the CDR3 is TGTGCCAGCAGCCCTCCAGGAGGGGGCTACTACGAGCAGTACTTC. Protein: CASSPPGGGYYEQYF.

This clonotype has a count of ten or more. The chain is built from TRBV6-6 and TRBJ1-5; 7 bases match TRBD1. CDR1 and CDR2 (germline): MNHNY, SVGAGI (reference sequence). The CDR3 sequence is 14 residues long. Germline trimming cut 2 bases from V and 5 bases from J; bases unmatched to any gene: 3. CDR3 sequence (DNA): TGTGCCAGCAGTTACACACAGGGGCATCAGCCCCAGCATTTT. It specifies CASSYTQGHQPQHF.

About this clonotype: A read error may explain this, as a much larger clone is one base away. V usage is TRBV6-2 or TRBV6-3 and J usage is TRBJ2-1; TRBD2 matches at 10 bases. The germline CDR1 and CDR2 sequences are MNHEY and SVGEGT. V lost 8 bases and J lost 7; bases outside the gene matches: 11. CDR3 length equals 15 residues. This chain's CDR3 is CASCLPSGGANEQFF. Written as DNA, the CDR3 is TGTGCCAGCTGTTTACCCAGCGGGGGGGCAAATGAGCAGTTCTTC.

This clonotype was observed at least ten times. J is TRBJ1-3 and V is TRBV28; D might be TRBD1 (6 bases). Germline V gene lookup returns CDR1 MDHEN and CDR2 SYDVKM. CDR3 length: 15 residues. The germline V and J ends were trimmed by 7 bases and 0 bases, with 13 bases remaining between them. The CDR3 DNA reads as TGTGCCAGCAACCCGGACAGAAGCTCTGGAAACACCATATATTTT. Amino acids: CASNPDRSSGNTIYF.